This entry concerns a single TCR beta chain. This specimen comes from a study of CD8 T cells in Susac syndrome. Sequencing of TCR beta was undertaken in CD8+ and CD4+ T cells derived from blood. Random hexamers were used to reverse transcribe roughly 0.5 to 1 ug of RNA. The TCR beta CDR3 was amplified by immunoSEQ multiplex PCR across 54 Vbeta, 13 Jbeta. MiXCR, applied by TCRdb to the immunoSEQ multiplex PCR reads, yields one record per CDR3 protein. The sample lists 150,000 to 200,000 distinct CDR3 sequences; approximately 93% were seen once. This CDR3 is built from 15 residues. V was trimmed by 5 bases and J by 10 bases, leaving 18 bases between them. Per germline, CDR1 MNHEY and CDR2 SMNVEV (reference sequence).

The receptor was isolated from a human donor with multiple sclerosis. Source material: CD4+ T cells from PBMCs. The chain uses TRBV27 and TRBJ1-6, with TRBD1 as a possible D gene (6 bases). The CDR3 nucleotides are TGTGCCAGCAGTCTCCGGAGGGGGAAGGGATCACCCCTCCACTTT. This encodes CASSLRRGKGSPLHF.